A single sample is the source of the 14 T cell receptor beta chains below, sequenced in a study of blood T cell repertoires in COVID-19. Method: immunoSEQ multiplex PCR; TCRdb's copy keeps in-frame clones and lacks some. In the table there are approximately 160,000 clones, around 80% of which are singletons. The sample comprised peripheral blood. These receptors were collected from a woman between 45 and 65 years old in a cohort sampled during active or convalescent COVID-19.

The J gene is TRBJ2-2, the V gene TRBV27; D ambiguous. This CDR3 region has 15 residues. Germline values: CDR1 MNHEY, CDR2 SMNVEV (reference sequence). Trimming took off 2 bases at V and 6 bases at J, with 13 bases between the two ends. CDR3 nucleotide sequence: TGTGCCAGCAGTTTAGATGTCCGCAGCGCCGGGGAGCTGTTTTTT. It is translated as CASSLDVRSAGELFF.

The J gene is TRBJ1-1, the V gene TRBV6-5; the D is unclear. Per germline, CDR1 MNHEY and CDR2 SVGAGI. The CDR3 is made up of 13 amino acids. V lost 2 bases and J lost 4, with 8 bases in between. DNA of the CDR3: TGTGCCAGCAGTTACCTAGGAGTCACTGAAGCTTTCTTT. Translated, it gives CASSYLGVTEAFF.

This chain uses TRBV18 with TRBJ2-4; D gene uncertain. Germline values: CDR1 KGHSH, CDR2 LQKENI. V lost 3 bases and J lost 1, with 10 bases in between. CDR3 length equals 15 residues. The CDR3 region has the DNA TGTGCCAGCTCACCGTACACCGGGGCCAAAAACATTCAGTACTTC. Protein sequence: CASSPYTGAKNIQYF.

The rearrangement links TRBV20-1 to TRBJ2-2; D is perhaps TRBD2 (6 bases). V shed 3 bases and J shed 5 bases, with 13 bases lying between them. This CDR3 region has 14 residues. CDR1 and CDR2 from the germline V gene are DFQATT and SNEGSKA (reference sequence). DNA for the CDR3: TGCAGTGCTAGTTTGCGGGGTCTGACCGGGGAGCTGTTTTTT. This gives the protein CSASLRGLTGELFF.

This chain joins TRBV19 and TRBJ1-5, with 7 nucleotides matching TRBD1. The germline gives CDR1 LNHDA, CDR2 SQIVND (reference sequence). The CDR3 contains 16 residues. Germline trimming cut 4 bases from V and 0 bases from J; bases unmatched to any gene: 6. The CDR3 coding sequence is TGTGCCAGTAGTACCTACAGGGGTTATAGCAATCAGCCCCAGCATTTT. Translated: CASSTYRGYSNQPQHF.

This clone was detected only once. The chain couples TRBV6-6 to TRBJ1-5, with TRBD1 identical over 7 bases. V lost 2 bases to trimming and J lost 4 bases; unmatched junction nucleotides: 2. The CDR3 covers 14 residues. The germline gives CDR1 MNHNY, CDR2 SVGAGI (reference sequence). CDR3 in DNA: TGTGCCAGCAGTTACGCGACAGGGAATCAGCCCCAGCATTTT. Its protein is CASSYATGNQPQHF.

This clone was picked up one time. The rearrangement uses TRBV5-4 and TRBJ2-1; TRBD1 might be the D (5 bases). The CDR3 is made up of 14 amino acids. CDR1 and CDR2 (germline): SGHNT, YYREEE (reference sequence). Trimming cost V 0 bases and J 8 bases, with 12 bases left between them. The CDR3 DNA follows: TGTGCCAGCAGCTTGGGGGGCCAGCCCGATGAGCAGTTCTTC. Protein: CASSLGGQPDEQFF.

This chain joins TRBV2 and TRBJ2-7; D is uncertain. Germline V gene lookup returns CDR1 SNHLY and CDR2 FYNNEI. CDR3 length equals 12 residues. V shed 5 bases and J shed 0 bases, with 5 bases lying between them. The CDR3 protein is CASSSGSYEQYF. The CDR3 DNA sequence: TGTGCCAGCAGTTCAGGCTCCTACGAGCAGTACTTC. The variable domain in full, completed from reference TRBV2 and TRBJ2-7, reads EPEVTQTPSHQVTQMGQEVILRCVPISNHLYFYWYRQILGQKVEFLVSFYNNEISEKSEIFDDQFSVERPDGSNFTLKIRSTKLEDSAMYFCASSSGSYEQYFGPGTRLTVT.

This clone was seen more than once but under ten times. The genes are TRBV11-2 and TRBJ1-2; 11 bases match TRBD1. In germline, CDR1 is SGHAT, CDR2 FQNNGV. V lost 4 bases to trimming and J lost 8 bases; unmatched junction nucleotides: 12. CDR3 length: 16 amino acids. The CDR3 DNA reads as TGTGCCAGCAGCTCGGGTATAGGACAGGGGGCCCGGGGCTACACCTTC. It codes for CASSSGIGQGARGYTF.

The chain recombines TRBV2 with TRBJ2-5; D gene unclear. The CDR3 length is 11 residues. Trimming cost V 7 bases and J 3 bases, with 6 bases left between them. CDR1 and CDR2 from the germline V gene are SNHLY and FYNNEI. The DNA for the CDR3 is TGTGCCAGCACGGTTAAAGAGACCCAGTACTTC. This encodes CASTVKETQYF.

This chain joins TRBV4-1 and TRBJ2-1, with a weak D call TRBD1 (5 bases). Germline V gene lookup returns CDR1 MGHRA and CDR2 YSYEKL. V dropped 1 base and J dropped 2 bases, with 12 bases sitting between them. This CDR3 contains 16 residues. The CDR3 nucleotides are TGCGCCAGCAGCCAAGCAGCTGGGGCACCCTACAATGAGCAGTTCTTC. Translated: CASSQAAGAPYNEQFF.

This chain uses TRBV5-1 with TRBJ2-1; 10 nucleotides line up with TRBD1. V was clipped by 2 bases and J by 8 bases; unmatched bases: 7. CDR1 SGHRS and CDR2 YFSETQ come from the germline V gene. The CDR3 spans 15 residues. The DNA of the CDR3 is TGCGCCAGCAGCTTAAGGGACAGGGGATCGGATGAGCAGTTCTTC. Amino acids: CASSLRDRGSDEQFF.

The V and J genes are TRBV19 and TRBJ1-6, with D hard to call. Per germline, CDR1 LNHDA and CDR2 SQIVND (reference sequence). This CDR3 is built from 15 residues. The V end was cut by 4 bases, the J end by 5 bases, with 12 bases between. The CDR3 loop reads CASSKMGRNNSPLHF. In nucleotides, the CDR3 is TGTGCCAGTAGTAAAATGGGCAGAAATAATTCACCCCTCCACTTT.

This chain joins TRBV4-1 and TRBJ2-3, with unresolved D. V was shortened by 0 bases and J by 2 bases, with 9 bases between the two germline ends. CDR3 size: 15 residues. In germline, CDR1 is MGHRA, CDR2 YSYEKL. CDR3 coding DNA: TGCGCCAGCAGCCAAGAAGGCGGATACACAGATACGCAGTATTTT. This gives the protein CASSQEGGYTDTQYF.